This entry lists 11 T cell receptor beta chains sequenced from one sample in a study of blood T cell repertoires in COVID-19. The protocol was immunoSEQ multiplex PCR, while the TCRdb copy is restricted to in-frame clones and leaves out a portion. This sample has about 360,000 clones, with over 75% found just once. The specimen was PBMCs or T cells enriched from blood (not recorded which). The receptors here all came from a man under 40 who had recovered from COVID-19.

The CDR3 coding sequence is TGCGCCAGCAGAACTATTCAGGGTAGTAACACTGAAGCTTTCTTT. Its translation: CASRTIQGSNTEAFF. The chain joins TRBV5-1 to TRBJ1-1; possibly TRBD1 for D (5 bases). CDR3 size: 15 residues. V shed 5 bases and J shed 2 bases, with 16 bases lying between them. Germline lookup yields CDR1 SGHRS and CDR2 YFSETQ.

The rearrangement uses TRBV2 and TRBJ1-5; no clear D gene. Germline loops: CDR1 SNHLY, CDR2 FYNNEI. The CDR3 spans 15 residues. Deletions cut 4 bases from V and 4 bases from J, with 14 bases between. This CDR3 reads CASSGAGSANQPQHF. CDR3 sequence (DNA): TGTGCCAGCAGTGGGGCTGGGTCGGCGAATCAGCCCCAGCATTTT. The full variable domain, its missing parts supplied by reference TRBV2 and TRBJ1-5, is EPEVTQTPSHQVTQMGQEVILRCVPISNHLYFYWYRQILGQKVEFLVSFYNNEISEKSEIFDDQFSVERPDGSNFTLKIRSTKLEDSAMYFCASSGAGSANQPQHFGDGTRLSIL.

This rearrangement joins TRBV3-1 (or the pseudogene TRBV3-2) to TRBJ1-2; D may be TRBD1 (6 bases). The CDR3 has 12 amino acids. The V end lost 5 bases, the J end lost 4 bases, and 8 bases lay between the germline ends. Germline-derived CDR1 and CDR2 are LGHDT and YNNKEL (reference sequence). The CDR3 sequence is CASSWDIYGYTF. The CDR3 bases are TGTGCCAGCAGCTGGGACATCTATGGCTACACCTTC.

The chain carries TRBV5-1 and TRBJ2-1, with a possible D match to TRBD1 (6 bases). The V end lost 2 bases, the J end lost 9 bases, and 21 bases lay between the germline ends. The CDR3 extends over 16 amino acids. CDR1 and CDR2 (germline): SGHRS, YFSETQ. The CDR3 is CASSLTRGIDTGEQFF. In DNA form, the CDR3 reads TGCGCCAGCAGCTTAACCAGGGGAATTGATACGGGTGAGCAGTTCTTC. The entire variable domain, with the rest obtained from reference TRBV5-1 and TRBJ2-1, is as follows: KAGVTQTPRYLIKTRGQQVTLSCSPISGHRSVSWYQQTPGQGLQFLFEYFSETQRNKGNFPGRFSGRQFSNSRSEMNVSTLELGDSALYLCASSLTRGIDTGEQFFGPGTRLTVL.

This chain uses TRBV9 with TRBJ1-1; 9 nucleotides agree with TRBD1. The trim removed 2 bases at V and 3 bases at J, leaving 5 bases unmatched. Germline V gene sequence: CDR1 SGDLS, CDR2 YYNGEE. The CDR3 covers 15 residues. CDR3 sequence: CASSVSGQGYTEAFF. The CDR3 nucleotides read TGTGCCAGCAGCGTTTCCGGACAGGGGTACACTGAAGCTTTCTTT.

The rearrangement joins TRBV9 to TRBJ1-1, with D maybe TRBD1 (6 bases). V dropped 0 bases and J dropped 5 bases, with 11 bases sitting between them. Germline loops: CDR1 SGDLS, CDR2 YYNGEE. The CDR3 sequence is 14 residues long. The CDR3 reads CASSVDRERTEAFF. Written as DNA, the CDR3 is TGTGCCAGCAGCGTAGACAGGGAAAGGACTGAAGCTTTCTTT.

The V call is TRBV6-5, the J call TRBJ1-1, with D hard to call. V was trimmed by 7 bases and J by 5 bases, leaving 14 bases between them. The CDR3 consists of 13 residues. CDR1 and CDR2 from the germline V gene are MNHEY and SVGAGI. The CDR3 here is CASTSRLETEAFF. The DNA for the CDR3 is TGTGCCAGCACCTCTCGCCTAGAGACTGAAGCTTTCTTT.

This chain links TRBV7-9 with TRBJ2-3; D might be TRBD2 (6 bases). There are 15 residues in the CDR3. CDR1 SEHNR and CDR2 FQNEAQ come from the germline V gene (reference sequence). Trimming removed 2 bases from V and 2 bases from J, with 11 bases in between. The CDR3 nucleotides are TGTGCCAGCAGCTTAAGGGACTTAGCCACAGATACGCAGTATTTT. Residues: CASSLRDLATDTQYF. The full variable domain, rest sourced from reference TRBV7-9 and TRBJ2-3, is DTGVSQNPRHKITKRGQNVTFRCDPISEHNRLYWYRQTLGQGPEFLTYFQNEAQLEKSRLLSDRFSAERPKGSFSTLEIQRTEQGDSAMYLCASSLRDLATDTQYFGPGTRLTVL.

The rearrangement links TRBV7-9 to TRBJ2-1; possible D gene TRBD2, 5 bases. The V and J ends lost 2 bases and 6 bases respectively, with 11 bases between them. The CDR3 length is 14 residues. Per the germline V gene, CDR1 is SEHNR and CDR2 is FQNEAQ (reference sequence). The CDR3, as DNA: TGTGCCAGCAGCTTATCTACGGGGTTCAATGAGCAGTTCTTC. It specifies CASSLSTGFNEQFF. Supplemented by reference TRBV7-9 and TRBJ2-1, the full variable domain reads DTGVSQNPRHKITKRGQNVTFRCDPISEHNRLYWYRQTLGQGPEFLTYFQNEAQLEKSRLLSDRFSAERPKGSFSTLEIQRTEQGDSAMYLCASSLSTGFNEQFFGPGTRLTVL.

The genes are TRBV4-1 and TRBJ1-4, with 8 bases fitting TRBD1. Germline V gene data show CDR1 as MGHRA and CDR2 as YSYEKL. Trimming removed 5 bases from V and 8 bases from J; junction bases left unmatched: 7. The CDR3 runs to 14 residues. DNA of the CDR3: TGCGCCAGCAGCAGGACAGGGAGGGGAGAAAAACTGTTTTTT. Encoded protein: CASSRTGRGEKLFF.

This clone turned up a few times. The gene calls are TRBV15 and TRBJ1-2; tentative D call: TRBD1 (5 bases). The CDR3 loop spans 13 amino acids. Trimming stripped 5 bases from V and 0 bases from J, with 7 bases between. Germline CDR1 LNHNV, CDR2 YYDKDF (reference sequence). DNA for the CDR3: TGTGCCACCAGCGTGGACACTAACTATGGCTACACCTTC. Protein: CATSVDTNYGYTF.